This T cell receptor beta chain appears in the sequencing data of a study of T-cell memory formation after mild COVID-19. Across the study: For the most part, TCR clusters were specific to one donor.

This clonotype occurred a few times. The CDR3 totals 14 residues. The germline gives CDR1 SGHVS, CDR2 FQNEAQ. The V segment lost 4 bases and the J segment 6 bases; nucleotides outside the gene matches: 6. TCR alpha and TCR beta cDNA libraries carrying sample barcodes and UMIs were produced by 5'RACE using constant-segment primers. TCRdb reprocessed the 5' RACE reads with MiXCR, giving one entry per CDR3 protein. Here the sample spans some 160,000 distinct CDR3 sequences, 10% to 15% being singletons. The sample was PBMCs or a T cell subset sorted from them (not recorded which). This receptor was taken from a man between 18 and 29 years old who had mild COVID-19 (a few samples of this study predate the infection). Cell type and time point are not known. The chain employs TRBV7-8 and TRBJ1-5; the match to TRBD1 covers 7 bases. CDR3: CASSSDRDAQPQHF. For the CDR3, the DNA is TGTGCCAGCAGCTCTGACAGGGATGCTCAGCCCCAGCATTTT.